Sequencing of this T cell receptor (beta chain) was carried out in a study of Graves' ophthalmopathy and Graves' hyperthyroidism. As for the study in general: Stable hyperthyroidism meant no progression to ophthalmopathy within 18 months of follow-up.

Included hyperthyroidism patients were aged 18 to 65 and newly diagnosed (under 2 months' duration). This clonotype was recorded many times. Its antigen is not known. Beta-chain TCR CDR3 regions were amplified from RNA transcripts. The first-round RT-PCR employed HTBI primers together with the Qiagen OneStep RT-PCR kit. A multiplex PCR was then performed as the second round. TCRdb re-derived calls from the multiplex PCR reads in MiXCR, one entry per CDR3 protein. Here the sample spans around 1,000,000 distinct CDR3 sequences, roughly 35% being singletons. Overall study findings and caveats: Most expanded clonotypes from thyroid (those above 0.001 frequency) were also found in blood.

The sequenced sample was peripheral blood or thyroid tissue (not recorded which). The clonotype was recovered from an adult man with Graves' hyperthyroidism.

The CDR3 DNA follows: TGTGCCACCAGTGATTGGGGTACTGGGGCCAACGTCCTGACTTTC. Translating gives CATSDWGTGANVLTF. V is TRBV24-1 and J is TRBJ2-6; D is ambiguous. Per the germline V gene, CDR1 is KGHDR and CDR2 is SFDVKD. The CDR3 runs to 15 residues. V dropped 2 bases and J dropped 2 bases, with 6 bases sitting between them.